This TCR beta chain is from a study of beta chain features in type 1 diabetes. As regards this clone: Its specificity is not known.

Germline assignment: CDR1 LGHNT and CDR2 FRNRAP. This CDR3 is built from 13 residues. Trimming shortened V by 7 bases and J by 4 bases, and 12 bases separated the two germline ends. Study-wide findings and caveats: Naive, central memory and regulatory TCRB repertoires appeared more similar among patients than healthy donors. It was possible that PCR favored shorter templates, equally so in patients and controls. All four CD4+ subsets from Type 1 diabetes patients carried moderately but significantly shorter TCRB CDR3s. In type 1 diabetes patients, VDJ junctions had fewer insertions; deletions at these junctions were more frequent.

Each of the CD4+ naive, central memory, regulatory and stem cell-like memory populations was sorted via CD45RO/CCR7/CD25/CD127/CD95/CD27. The investigators reverse transcribed all of the isolated RNA, so they sequenced expressed TCRB transcripts. Data came from immunoSEQ multiplex PCR; TCRdb stores just in-frame clones and leaves some out. The repertoire holds hundreds of thousands of clones, with more than 12% as singletons. The material sequenced was naive CD4+ T cells from blood. The sequence derives from a man between 18 and 29 years old with type 1 diabetes. The chain employs TRBV12-5 and TRBJ2-3, with D possibly TRBD1 on 5 matching bases. This CDR3 reads CASAHQGSDTQYF. The CDR3 region has the DNA TGTGCTAGTGCCCACCAGGGCTCAGATACGCAGTATTTT. The full variable domain, its missing parts supplied by reference TRBV12-5 and TRBJ2-3, is DARVTQTPRHKVTEMGQEVTMRCQPILGHNTVFWYRQTMMQGLELLAYFRNRAPLDDSGMPKDRFSAEMPDATLATLKIQPSEPRDSAVYFCASAHQGSDTQYFGPGTRLTVL.